Shown below are 30 T cell receptor beta chains from a single sample sequenced in a study of T cell repertoires in ileal Crohn's disease. Surgical specimens yielded lamina propria lymphocytes, which were density-gradient separated and then sorted. Produced via immunoSEQ multiplex PCR; TCRdb's table is partial and in-frame only. Of approximately 5,700 clones in the sample, approximately 90% were seen once. Sequenced material: CD4+ T cells from ileum. The receptors come from an adult with Crohn's disease. Some clones in this sample may be carry-over from other donors' samples.

The chain is built from TRBV5-1 and TRBJ1-4; TRBD1 is a possible D gene (5 bases). The CDR3 contains 15 residues. With 4 bases removed from V and 0 bases from J, the gap between germline ends came to 10 bases. Germline CDR1 and CDR2: SGHRS and YFSETQ. The DNA of the CDR3 is TGCGCCAGCAGCCTAACAGGCGCAACTAATGAAAAACTGTTTTTT. Translating gives CASSLTGATNEKLFF.

The chain is built from TRBV5-1 and TRBJ1-3; D is uncertain. This CDR3 has 14 amino acids. Germline V CDR1 and CDR2: SGHRS, YFSETQ. The V end lost 4 bases, the J end lost 3 bases, and 11 bases lay between the germline ends. The CDR3 protein is CASSPNSGGNTIYF. As DNA, the CDR3 is TGCGCCAGCAGCCCGAATAGCGGTGGAAACACCATATATTTT.

The CDR3 DNA is TGTGCCAGCAGTTTGGGAGACTATGGCTACACCTTC. Encoded protein: CASSLGDYGYTF. This sequence joins TRBV28 and TRBJ1-2; no firm D call. Germline CDR1 and CDR2: MDHEN and SYDVKM. V dropped 3 bases and J dropped 3 bases, with 5 bases sitting between them. The CDR3 has 12 amino acids.

The rearrangement joins TRBV5-1 to TRBJ2-3; no clear D gene. Looked up from germline, CDR1 is SGHRS and CDR2 is YFSETQ. The CDR3 length is 15 residues. V dropped 2 bases and J dropped 1 base, with 11 bases sitting between them. Here the CDR3 reads CASSLRGLGTDTQYF. In DNA form, the CDR3 reads TGCGCCAGCAGCTTACGCGGCCTGGGCACAGATACGCAGTATTTT.

This clone has only one observation. The J gene is TRBJ1-4, the V gene TRBV18; D is unresolved. V was cut by 6 bases and J by 8 bases, with 13 bases left in between. The germline V gene encodes CDR1 KGHSH and CDR2 LQKENI. The CDR3 contains 13 residues. CDR3 sequence reads: CASSASEGEKLFF. DNA for the CDR3: TGTGCCAGCTCCGCAAGTGAGGGCGAAAAACTGTTTTTT.

CDR3 coding DNA: TGTGCCAGCAGCTCTCTGGAGAGCACAGATACGCAGTATTTT. It is translated as CASSSLESTDTQYF. V is TRBV7-2 and J is TRBJ2-3; D remains ambiguous. Trimming took 4 bases from V and 0 from J, leaving 8 bases between them. Germline CDR1 is SGHTA and CDR2 is FQGNSA. CDR3 length: 14 amino acids.

J is TRBJ2-3 and V is TRBV29-1; 7 bases are shared with TRBD2. Germline values: CDR1 SQVTM, CDR2 ANQGSEA. The junction had 3 bases not matched to a gene; V was cut back by 5 bases and J by 4 bases. The CDR3 spans 12 residues. The CDR3, as DNA: TGCAGCGTTAAAACTAGCGCAGATACGCAGTATTTT. This codes for CSVKTSADTQYF.

The rearrangement joins TRBV11-2 to TRBJ2-5; 9 bases are shared with TRBD1. CDR1 and CDR2 (germline): SGHAT, FQNNGV. The CDR3 is made up of 17 amino acids. The junction had 8 bases not matched to a gene; V was cut back by 1 base and J by 2 bases. The CDR3 loop reads CASSLGQGGWGQETQYF. CDR3 coding DNA: TGTGCCAGCAGCTTAGGACAGGGGGGTTGGGGTCAAGAGACCCAGTACTTC.

This sequence joins TRBV27 and TRBJ2-3; 7 bases fit TRBD2. The germline V gene has CDR1 MNHEY and CDR2 SMNVEV (reference sequence). J was trimmed by 3 bases and V by 3 bases; bases with no gene match: 12. The CDR3 covers 17 residues. The CDR3 is CASSFLWASGRTDTQYF. In DNA, the CDR3 is TGTGCCAGCAGTTTCCTCTGGGCTAGCGGAAGGACAGATACGCAGTATTTT.

J is TRBJ1-1 and V is TRBV19, with TRBD1 matching over 12 bases. The CDR3 is 16 residues long. Per germline, CDR1 LNHDA and CDR2 SQIVND (reference sequence). Losses at the gene ends were 9 bases for V and 2 bases for J; bases not matched to a gene: 10. The CDR3 nucleotides are TGTGCCAGCACGAGCCGGGACAGGGGGCTTAACACTGAAGCTTTCTTT. Its protein is CASTSRDRGLNTEAFF.

The chain combines TRBV5-1 with TRBJ1-1, with D perhaps TRBD1 (5 bases). V was shortened by 2 bases and J by 0 bases, with 17 bases between the two germline ends. Germline CDR1 SGHRS, CDR2 YFSETQ. The CDR3 length is 17 residues. CDR3 amino acids: CASSFRGGNYMNTEAFF. The CDR3 region has the DNA TGCGCCAGCAGCTTCCGGGGGGGTAACTATATGAACACTGAAGCTTTCTTT.

This chain links TRBV30 with TRBJ1-1; no firm D call. V lost 3 bases and J lost 1, with 9 bases in between. CDR3 length: 13 amino acids. Germline V lookup: CDR1 GTSNPN, CDR2 SVGIG (reference sequence). The CDR3 loop reads CAWRTQPNTEAFF. As DNA, the CDR3 is TGTGCCTGGAGGACACAACCGAACACTGAAGCTTTCTTT. Full variable domain (missing parts from reference TRBV30 and TRBJ1-1): SQTIHQWPATLVQPVGSPLSLECTVEGTSNPNLYWYRQAAGRGLQLLFYSVGIGQISSEVPQNLSASRPQDRQFILSSKKLLLSDSGFYLCAWRTQPNTEAFFGQGTRLTVV.

The CDR3: CASSKRTSGGVSYNEQFF. Here the CDR3 DNA reads TGCGCCAGCAGCAAGAGGACTAGCGGGGGGGTCTCCTACAATGAGCAGTTCTTC. This chain joins TRBV5-1 and TRBJ2-1; TRBD2 matches at 15 bases. Unmatched junction bases numbered 5, after V lost 4 bases and J lost 0 bases. This CDR3 is 18 amino acids long. Per germline, CDR1 SGHRS and CDR2 YFSETQ.

The V call is TRBV6-1, the J call TRBJ2-7, with 8 nucleotides matching TRBD1. V was pared by 9 bases and J by 7 bases, with 14 bases of the junction left unmatched. Germline CDR1 reads MNHNS; CDR2 reads SASEGT. The CDR3 is made up of 14 amino acids. The CDR3 region has the DNA TGTGCCAGTGGGACAGGCCCCGCTATTTCTGAGCAGTACTTC. Its translation: CASGTGPAISEQYF.

A single count supports this clone. This chain links TRBV7-2 with TRBJ1-2; 7 nucleotides match TRBD1. The CDR3 is 14 amino acids. V shed 5 bases and J 3 bases; nucleotides not matched to a gene: 6. Germline loops: CDR1 SGHTA, CDR2 FQGNSA. CDR3 coding DNA: TGTGCCAGCAGCCCCCCGGGACAGTACTATGGCTACACCTTC. Protein: CASSPPGQYYGYTF.

V usage is TRBV28 and J usage is TRBJ1-5, with D possibly matching TRBD1 (5 bases). This CDR3 region has 16 residues. Germline-derived CDR1 and CDR2 are MDHEN and SYDVKM. V was shortened by 8 bases and J by 2 bases, with 19 bases between the two germline ends. The CDR3 reads CASSEGVSGGNQPQHF. The DNA of the CDR3 is TGTGCCAGCTCCGAGGGAGTTTCGGGGGGCAATCAGCCCCAGCATTTT.

The rearrangement uses TRBV21-1 and TRBJ2-1; TRBD1, the table's D call, lacks a check against the DNA. TRBV21-1 is flagged as a pseudogene. This CDR3 region has 19 residues. The DNA for the CDR3 is TGTGCCAGCAGCAAAGATTCGGGTACATCCGGGACAGTTGGGGATGAGCAGTTCTTC. Protein sequence: CASSKDSGTSGTVGDEQFF.

Written as DNA, the CDR3 is TGTGCCAGCAGCCCGGGGGGGGGCAATGAGCAGTTCTTC. Translated: CASSPGGGNEQFF. The chain is built from TRBV7-2 and TRBJ2-1, with 8 bases fitting TRBD2. V was clipped by 5 bases and J by 6 bases; unmatched bases: 3. The CDR3 length is 13 residues. Germline loops: CDR1 SGHTA, CDR2 FQGNSA. Full variable domain (outside the CDR3, taken from reference TRBV7-2 and TRBJ2-1): GAGVSQSPSNKVTEKGKDVELRCDPISGHTALYWYRQSLGQGLEFLIYFQGNSAPDKSGLPSDRFSAERTGGSVSTLTIQRTQQEDSAVYLCASSPGGGNEQFFGPGTRLTVL.

This sequence joins TRBV7-2 and TRBJ2-2; D is undetermined. Trimming left V 1 base short and J 2 bases short, with 5 bases between. The CDR3 length is 14 residues. Germline assignment: CDR1 SGHTA and CDR2 FQGNSA. Here the CDR3 DNA reads TGTGCCAGCAGCTTAGGTTTAAACACCGGGGAGCTGTTTTTT. This sequence encodes CASSLGLNTGELFF.

The chain couples TRBV18 to TRBJ1-2, with 8 bases that match TRBD1. Germline CDR1 reads KGHSH; CDR2 reads LQKENI. The CDR3 contains 15 residues. Trimming removed 3 bases from V and 2 bases from J; junction bases left unmatched: 5. CDR3: CASSPIAGGNYGYTF. CDR3 DNA sequence: TGTGCCAGCTCACCCATCGCAGGGGGCAACTATGGCTACACCTTC.

The chain combines TRBV9 with TRBJ2-1; perhaps TRBD2 as D (6 bases). In germline, CDR1 is SGDLS, CDR2 YYNGEE. Deletions cut 4 bases from V and 3 bases from J, with 14 bases between. The CDR3 contains 15 residues. This chain's CDR3 is CASSPREKGYNEQFF. The CDR3 DNA is TGTGCCAGCAGCCCCCGGGAGAAGGGCTACAATGAGCAGTTCTTC.

This chain uses TRBV5-3 with TRBJ2-5; 10 bases agree with TRBD1. TRBV5-3 is designated an ORF whose function remains uncertain. The CDR3 has 15 amino acids. V trimming: 1 base; J trimming: 5 bases; junction bases outside the gene matches: 5. CDR3 sequence (DNA): TGTGCCAGAAGCTTGAGGACAGGGGGTGGCGAGACCCAGTACTTC. It codes for CARSLRTGGGETQYF.

The chain joins TRBV5-5 to TRBJ2-2; D is possibly TRBD2 (5 bases). Germline V lookup: CDR1 SGHKS, CDR2 YYEKEE (reference sequence). Trimming removed 4 bases from V and 4 bases from J, with 17 bases in between. The CDR3 consists of 16 residues. CDR3 amino acids: CASSTHLAAATGELFF. The CDR3, as DNA: TGTGCCAGCAGCACCCACCTAGCAGCGGCCACCGGGGAGCTGTTTTTT. Looking up the rest from reference TRBV5-5 and TRBJ2-2 gives the full variable domain: DAGVTQSPTHLIKTRGQQVTLRCSPISGHKSVSWYQQVLGQGPQFIFQYYEKEERGRGNFPDRFSARQFPNYSSELNVNALLLGDSALYLCASSTHLAAATGELFFGEGSRLTVL.

The chain couples TRBV6-5 to TRBJ1-2, with 8 bases fitting TRBD1. The CDR3 is 14 residues long. The trim removed 4 bases at V and 8 bases at J, leaving 9 bases unmatched. The germline CDR1 and CDR2 sequences are MNHEY and SVGAGI. CDR3 sequence reads: CASSSQTGAQGYTF. CDR3 sequence (DNA): TGTGCCAGCAGTTCCCAGACAGGGGCGCAAGGCTACACCTTC.

The chain carries TRBV21-1 and TRBJ2-7; the D call in the table, TRBD2, was not verified against the DNA. TRBV21-1 is recorded as a pseudogene. This CDR3 is built from 16 residues. CDR3 amino acids: CASSKEVPGLSYEQYF. For the CDR3, the DNA is TGTGCCAGCAGCAAAGAGGTGCCAGGACTCTCCTACGAGCAGTACTTC.

The rearrangement links TRBV7-2 to TRBJ2-1; 11 bases are shared with TRBD2. CDR1 and CDR2 (germline): SGHTA, FQGNSA. This CDR3 has 15 amino acids. Trimming took 1 base from V and 7 from J; bases not matched to a gene: 3. CDR3 bases: TGTGCCAGCAGCTTAGACCTAGCGGGGGGAAATGAGCAGTTCTTC. It is translated as CASSLDLAGGNEQFF.

The CDR3, as DNA: TGTGCCAGTAGTTATCGCGGCTCCATATCCGGGGAGCTGTTTTTT. Protein product: CASSYRGSISGELFF. This chain joins TRBV19 and TRBJ2-2; unclear D gene. V shed 5 bases and J shed 6 bases, with 16 bases lying between them. The CDR3 is made up of 15 amino acids. From germline, CDR1 is LNHDA and CDR2 SQIVND (reference sequence).

The chain employs TRBV7-9 and TRBJ1-1; 8 bases fit TRBD1. CDR3 length: 16 residues. The germline gives CDR1 SEHNR, CDR2 FQNEAQ (reference sequence). Trimming removed 0 bases from V and 4 bases from J; junction bases left unmatched: 7. The CDR3 loop is CASSLAPRTGTTEAFF. The CDR3 region has the DNA TGTGCCAGCAGCTTAGCTCCGAGGACAGGGACCACTGAAGCTTTCTTT.

V is TRBV6-6 and J is TRBJ2-2, with TRBD2 matching over 12 bases. CDR3 length: 15 amino acids. Germline values: CDR1 MNHNY, CDR2 SVGAGI (reference sequence). V dropped 6 bases and J dropped 4; count of bases not matched to a gene: 3. The CDR3 sequence: CASRETSGSTGELFF. In DNA form, the CDR3 reads TGTGCCAGCAGGGAGACTAGCGGGAGCACCGGGGAGCTGTTTTTT.

The chain combines TRBV7-8 with TRBJ2-3; D possibly corresponds to TRBD2 (7 bases). V was clipped by 0 bases and J by 2 bases, with 12 bases between them. Germline V gene data show CDR1 as SGHVS and CDR2 as FQNEAQ. The CDR3 covers 16 residues. The CDR3 reads CASSLAGGLVTDTQYF. Written as DNA, the CDR3 is TGTGCCAGCAGCTTAGCGGGGGGGCTGGTCACAGATACGCAGTATTTT.